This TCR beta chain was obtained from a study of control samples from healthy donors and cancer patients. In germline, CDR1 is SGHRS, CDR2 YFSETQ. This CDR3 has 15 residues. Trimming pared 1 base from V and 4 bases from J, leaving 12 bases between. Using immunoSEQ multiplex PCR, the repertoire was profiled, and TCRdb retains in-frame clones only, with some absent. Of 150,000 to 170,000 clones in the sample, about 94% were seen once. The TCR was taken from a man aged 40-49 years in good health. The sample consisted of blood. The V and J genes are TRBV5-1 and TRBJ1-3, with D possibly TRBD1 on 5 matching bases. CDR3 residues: CASSLWGAEGNTIYF. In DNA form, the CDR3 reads TGCGCCAGCAGCTTGTGGGGCGCCGAGGGAAACACCATATATTTT.